This TCR beta chain was recovered during a study of T cell changes during pregnancy in multiple sclerosis. Sequencing was performed with immunoSEQ multiplex PCR; in TCRdb, only in-frame clones are kept and a portion is missing. This sample yields approximately 34,000 clones, of which just over 90% are seen a single time; over 8.5% belongs to the top ten. V gave up 0 bases and J gave up 9 bases; unmatched junction bases: 6. In germline, CDR1 is MGHRA, CDR2 YSYEKL. The CDR3 is 16 amino acids. The specimen comprised CD8+ T cells from peripheral blood mononuclear cells, sampled before pregnancy. This TCR was sampled from a female donor with multiple sclerosis, enrolled in a pregnancy study. The V gene is TRBV4-1, the J gene TRBJ2-1, with 12 bases matching TRBD2. This chain's CDR3 is CASSQEATSGRIEQFF. CDR3 in DNA: TGCGCCAGCAGCCAAGAGGCGACTAGCGGGAGAATTGAGCAGTTCTTC.